This is a list of T cell receptor beta chains from one sample in a study of T cells in Graves' hyperthyroidism and ophthalmopathy. In TCRdb, the multiplex PCR reads were re-called with MiXCR into one record per CDR3 protein. The sample yields roughly 800,000 distinct CDR3 sequences, around 38% seen once. What was sequenced was blood. The receptors here all came from a man aged 18 to 29 with Graves' hyperthyroidism. Each CDR3 is given with its conserved first and last residue. Each record gives: J gene, D gene, clone size, V gene, CDR3 DNA, CDR3 protein. D genes are given only for firm matches. Not every row has a clone size; where given, it reads once, few, many or a size class.

J: TRBJ1-3
D: -
size: many
V: TRBV15
DNA: TGTGCCACCAGCAGAGATCCAACTATAGACAGTTCTGGAAACACCATATATTTT
CDR3: CATSRDPTIDSSGNTIYF

J: TRBJ2-7
D: -
size: -
V: TRBV10-3
DNA: TGTGCCATCAGTGAGATTGGCCGGAGTACCTACGAGCAGTACTTC
CDR3: CAISEIGRSTYEQYF

J: TRBJ2-2
D: -
size: -
V: TRBV5-5
DNA: TGTGCCAGCAGCCCCGACAGATGGGAGCTGTTTTTT
CDR3: CASSPDRWELFF

J: TRBJ1-5
D: -
size: -
V: TRBV12-3/TRBV12-4
DNA: TGTGCCAGCAGGGGGGGTGGTCAGCCCCAGCATTTT
CDR3: CASRGGGQPQHF

J: TRBJ2-2
D: TRBD2
size: few
V: TRBV7-8
DNA: TGTGCCAGCCGCAGCGGGAGTTACACCGGGGAGCTGTTTTTT
CDR3: CASRSGSYTGELFF

J: TRBJ1-2
D: -
size: many
V: TRBV15
DNA: TGTGCCACCAGCTCTGGTCCGAGGGCTATAGACTATGGCTACACCTTC
CDR3: CATSSGPRAIDYGYTF

J: TRBJ1-5
D: -
size: -
V: TRBV9
DNA: TGTGCCAGCAGCTTGAGGTTCTATCAGCCCCAGCATTTT
CDR3: CASSLRFYQPQHF

J: TRBJ1-6
D: -
size: many
V: TRBV10-3
DNA: TGTGCCATCAGCAGCCCTGGACAGCTGAATTCACCCCTCCACTTT
CDR3: CAISSPGQLNSPLHF

J: TRBJ2-6
D: -
size: -
V: TRBV11-3
DNA: TGTGCCAGCAGCTTAAGACTAGTCTCTGGGGCCAACGTCCTGACTTTC
CDR3: CASSLRLVSGANVLTF

J: TRBJ2-7
D: TRBD2
size: many
V: TRBV2
DNA: TGTGCCAGCAGGGGACTAGCCCACGAGCAGTACTTC
CDR3: CASRGLAHEQYF

J: TRBJ2-2
D: -
size: many
V: TRBV10-3
DNA: TGTGCCATCAGTGAGTCGACATTGGGCCGGGTAACCGGGGAGCTGTTTTTT
CDR3: CAISESTLGRVTGELFF

J: TRBJ1-2
D: -
size: few
V: TRBV14
DNA: TGTGCCAGCAGCCAAGACCAAGAAGATGGCTACACCTTC
CDR3: CASSQDQEDGYTF

J: TRBJ2-5
D: -
size: -
V: TRBV24-1
DNA: TGTGCCAGCAGTGCCTTACAGGGAGGAGAGACCCAGTACTTC
CDR3: CASSALQGGETQYF

J: TRBJ1-2
D: TRBD1
size: -
V: TRBV2
DNA: TGTGCCAGCAGTTTCGGGACAGCGGATTATGGCTACACCTTC
CDR3: CASSFGTADYGYTF

J: TRBJ1-1
D: -
size: -
V: TRBV10-3
DNA: TGTGCCATCAGTGAGAAGGGGGGAGGGCACACTGAAGCTTTCTTT
CDR3: CAISEKGGGHTEAFF

J: TRBJ1-6
D: TRBD1
size: -
V: TRBV20-1
DNA: TGCAGTGCTACCGGGACAGGGGGTAATTCACCCCTCCACTTT
CDR3: CSATGTGGNSPLHF

J: TRBJ1-4
D: -
size: -
V: TRBV2
DNA: TGTGCCAGCAGCTCCTCCCTTGAAACTAATGAAAAACTGTTTTTT
CDR3: CASSSSLETNEKLFF

J: TRBJ1-1
D: -
size: -
V: TRBV24-1
DNA: TGTGCCACCAGGACATCGAACACTGAAGCTTTCTTT
CDR3: CATRTSNTEAFF

J: TRBJ1-5
D: TRBD1
size: few
V: TRBV4-1
DNA: TGCGCCAGCAGCCAAGCAACAGGGGGCGTTCAGCCCCAGCATTTT
CDR3: CASSQATGGVQPQHF

J: TRBJ2-7
D: -
size: -
V: TRBV5-1
DNA: TGCGCCAGCAGCTTGCGGCAGGGTGGCCTATACGAGCAGTACTTC
CDR3: CASSLRQGGLYEQYF

J: TRBJ1-2
D: -
size: few
V: TRBV3-1
DNA: TGTGCCAGCAGCCAGCAGATATACCCTAACTATGGCTACACCTTC
CDR3: CASSQQIYPNYGYTF

J: TRBJ1-4
D: -
size: few
V: TRBV12-3/TRBV12-4
DNA: TGTGCCAGCAGTTTAGTTCTCCGTCAGAGGGACGAAAAACTGTTTTTT
CDR3: CASSLVLRQRDEKLFF

J: TRBJ1-2
D: -
size: -
V: TRBV25-1
DNA: TGTGCCAGCAGTGCGGGGACCGAGGCCTATGGCTACACCTTC
CDR3: CASSAGTEAYGYTF

J: TRBJ2-7
D: -
size: many
V: TRBV29-1
DNA: TGCAGCGTTGTATCCAGAAGCTCCTACGAGCAGTACTTC
CDR3: CSVVSRSSYEQYF

J: TRBJ1-4
D: -
size: -
V: TRBV4-1
DNA: TGCGCCAGCAGCCAAGGCAGAACTGAAAAACTGTTTTTT
CDR3: CASSQGRTEKLFF

J: TRBJ2-5
D: TRBD2
size: -
V: TRBV7-8
DNA: TGTGCCAGCAGCTTGGGACTACCCGGGGAGACCCAGTACTTC
CDR3: CASSLGLPGETQYF

J: TRBJ2-7
D: TRBD1
size: many
V: TRBV7-3
DNA: TGTGCCAGCAGCTCGGACAGGCGCGAGCAGTACTTC
CDR3: CASSSDRREQYF

J: TRBJ1-4
D: TRBD1
size: -
V: TRBV19
DNA: TGTGCCAGTAGTACTGGACAGGGCGGTAATGAAAAACTGTTTTTT
CDR3: CASSTGQGGNEKLFF

J: TRBJ2-2
D: -
size: -
V: TRBV7-8
DNA: TGTGCCAGCAGCCCATTCACAGGGAACACCGGGGAGCTGTTTTTT
CDR3: CASSPFTGNTGELFF

J: TRBJ1-6
D: -
size: many
V: TRBV2
DNA: TGTGCCAGCAGTCTCGAACAGGGAATAGGTTCACCCCTCCACTTT
CDR3: CASSLEQGIGSPLHF

J: TRBJ1-5
D: -
size: few
V: TRBV4-1
DNA: TGCGCCAGCAGCCTGTGGCCGGGGGGCGGTCAGCCCCAGCATTTT
CDR3: CASSLWPGGGQPQHF

J: TRBJ2-5
D: -
size: -
V: TRBV2
DNA: TGTGCCAGCAGTGAAACTGCGTTAAGTTCGGAGACCCAGTACTTC
CDR3: CASSETALSSETQYF

J: TRBJ1-1
D: -
size: few
V: TRBV4-2
DNA: TGTGCCAGCAGCCAAGAATATGGGATGAACACTGAAGCTTTCTTT
CDR3: CASSQEYGMNTEAFF

J: TRBJ1-1
D: -
size: -
V: TRBV7-9
DNA: TGTGCCAGCAGCTTGTTAGGGGCGGAGAACACTGAAGCTTTCTTT
CDR3: CASSLLGAENTEAFF

J: TRBJ1-2
D: TRBD1
size: many
V: TRBV2
DNA: TGTGCCAGCACCAACAGGGGGCCCTATGGCTACACCTTC
CDR3: CASTNRGPYGYTF

J: TRBJ2-5
D: TRBD2
size: -
V: TRBV5-1
DNA: TGCGCCAGCAGCTTGGATCCTAGCGGGGAAGAGACCCAGTACTTC
CDR3: CASSLDPSGEETQYF

J: TRBJ2-7
D: -
size: -
V: TRBV7-9
DNA: TGTGCCAGCAGCCAACCCTCGTGCAGGGCCACCTACGAGCAGTACTTC
CDR3: CASSQPSCRATYEQYF

J: TRBJ2-7
D: -
size: -
V: TRBV12-3/TRBV12-4
DNA: TGTGCCAGCACCACGGACGGGGGGCGACTTCGCTACGAGCAGTACTTC
CDR3: CASTTDGGRLRYEQYF

J: TRBJ2-7
D: -
size: -
V: TRBV6-5
DNA: TGTGCCATCAGTTACGGGACACCCGACGGCTCCTACGAGCAGTACTTC
CDR3: CAISYGTPDGSYEQYF